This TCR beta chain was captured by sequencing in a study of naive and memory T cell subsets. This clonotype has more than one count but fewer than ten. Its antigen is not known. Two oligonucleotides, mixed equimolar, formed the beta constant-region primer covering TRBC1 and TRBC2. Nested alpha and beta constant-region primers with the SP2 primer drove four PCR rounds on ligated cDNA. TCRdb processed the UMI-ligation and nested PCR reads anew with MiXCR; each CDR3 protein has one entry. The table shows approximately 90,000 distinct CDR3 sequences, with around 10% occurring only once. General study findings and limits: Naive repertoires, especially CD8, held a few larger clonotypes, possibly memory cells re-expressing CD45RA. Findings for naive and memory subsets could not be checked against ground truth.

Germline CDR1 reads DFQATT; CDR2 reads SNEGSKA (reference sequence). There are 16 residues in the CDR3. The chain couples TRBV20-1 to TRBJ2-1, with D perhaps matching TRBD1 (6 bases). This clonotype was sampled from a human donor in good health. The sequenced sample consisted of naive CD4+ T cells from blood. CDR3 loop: CRSNRGSGASENEQFF. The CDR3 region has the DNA TGCAGGTCCAATAGGGGGTCCGGGGCAAGTGAGAATGAGCAGTTCTTC.